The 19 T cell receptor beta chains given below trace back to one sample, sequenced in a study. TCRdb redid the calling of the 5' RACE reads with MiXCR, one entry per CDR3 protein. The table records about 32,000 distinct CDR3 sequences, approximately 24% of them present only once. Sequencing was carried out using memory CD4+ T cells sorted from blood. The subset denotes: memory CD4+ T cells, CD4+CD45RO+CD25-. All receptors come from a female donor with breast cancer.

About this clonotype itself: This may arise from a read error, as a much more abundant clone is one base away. CDR3 region: CASGHNEKFF. As DNA, the CDR3 is TGCGCCAGCGGCCACAATGAGAAGTTCTTC. J is TRBJ2-1 and V is TRBV5-1; D is ambiguous. CDR3 length: 10 residues. The germline gives CDR1 SGHRS, CDR2 YFSETQ.

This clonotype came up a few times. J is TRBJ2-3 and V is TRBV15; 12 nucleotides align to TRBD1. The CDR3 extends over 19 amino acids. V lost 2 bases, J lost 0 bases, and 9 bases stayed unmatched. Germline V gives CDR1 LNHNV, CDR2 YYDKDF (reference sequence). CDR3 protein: CATSRPGQGALISTDTQYF. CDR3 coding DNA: TGTGCCACCAGCAGACCGGGACAGGGGGCCCTCATTAGCACAGATACGCAGTATTTT.

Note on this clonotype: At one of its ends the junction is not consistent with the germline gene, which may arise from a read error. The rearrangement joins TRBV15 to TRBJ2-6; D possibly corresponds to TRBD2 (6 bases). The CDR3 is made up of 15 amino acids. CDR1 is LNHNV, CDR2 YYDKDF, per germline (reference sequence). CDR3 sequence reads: CATSRGGTGANVLTF. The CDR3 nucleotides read TGTGCCACCAGCAGAGGGGGGACTGGGGCCAACGTCCTGACCTTC.

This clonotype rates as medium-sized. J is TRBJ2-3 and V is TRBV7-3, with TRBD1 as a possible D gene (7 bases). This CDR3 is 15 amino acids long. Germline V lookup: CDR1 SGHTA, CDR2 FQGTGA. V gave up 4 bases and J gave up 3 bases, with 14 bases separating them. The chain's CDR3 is CASSYRGGLTDTQYF. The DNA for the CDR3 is TGTGCCAGCAGCTACAGGGGAGGCTTGACAGATACGCAGTATTTT.

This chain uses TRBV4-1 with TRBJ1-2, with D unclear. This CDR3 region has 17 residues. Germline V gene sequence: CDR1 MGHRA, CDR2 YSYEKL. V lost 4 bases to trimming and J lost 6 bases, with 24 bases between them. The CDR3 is CASSLLSIGQEADGYTF. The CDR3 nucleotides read TGCGCCAGCAGCCTCCTTTCCATCGGGCAGGAGGCTGATGGCTACACCTTC.

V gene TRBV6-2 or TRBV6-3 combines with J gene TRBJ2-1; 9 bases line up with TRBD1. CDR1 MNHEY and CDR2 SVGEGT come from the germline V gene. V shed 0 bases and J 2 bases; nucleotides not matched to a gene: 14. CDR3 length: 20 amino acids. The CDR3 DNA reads TGTGCCAGCAGTTACTCGATCAGGGACAGGGATAGGTTGGCCTACAATGAGCAGTTCTTC. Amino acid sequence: CASSYSIRDRDRLAYNEQFF.

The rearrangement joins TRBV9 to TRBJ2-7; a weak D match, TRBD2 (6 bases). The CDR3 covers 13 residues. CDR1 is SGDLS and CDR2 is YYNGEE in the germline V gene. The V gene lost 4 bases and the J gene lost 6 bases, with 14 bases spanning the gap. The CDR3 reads CASSPQLGGEQYF. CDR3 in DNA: TGTGCCAGCAGCCCCCAGTTGGGGGGCGAGCAGTACTTC.

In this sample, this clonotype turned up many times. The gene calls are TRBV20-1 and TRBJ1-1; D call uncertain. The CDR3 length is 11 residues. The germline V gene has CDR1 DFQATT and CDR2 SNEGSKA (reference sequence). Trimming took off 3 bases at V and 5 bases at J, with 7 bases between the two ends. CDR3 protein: CSARLGTEAFF. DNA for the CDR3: TGCAGTGCTAGGCTGGGGACTGAAGCTTTCTTT.

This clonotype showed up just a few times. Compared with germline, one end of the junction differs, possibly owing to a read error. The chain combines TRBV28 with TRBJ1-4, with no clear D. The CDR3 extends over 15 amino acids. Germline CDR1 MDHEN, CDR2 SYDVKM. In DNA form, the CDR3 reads TGTGCCGGCAGTGCCCTAGCGGGGTCCGGGGAAAAACTGTTTTTT. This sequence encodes CAGSALAGSGEKLFF.

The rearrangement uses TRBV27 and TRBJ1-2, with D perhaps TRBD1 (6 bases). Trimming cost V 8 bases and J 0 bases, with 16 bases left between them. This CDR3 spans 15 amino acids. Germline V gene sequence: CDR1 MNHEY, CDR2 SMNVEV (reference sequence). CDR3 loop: CASGTPDRANYGYTF. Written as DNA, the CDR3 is TGTGCCAGCGGGACCCCGGACAGAGCTAACTATGGCTACACCTTC.

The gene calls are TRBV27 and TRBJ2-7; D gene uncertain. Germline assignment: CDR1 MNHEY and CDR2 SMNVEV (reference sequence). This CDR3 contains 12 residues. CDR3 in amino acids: CESADGPYEQYF. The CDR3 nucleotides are TGTGAATCGGCTGACGGACCCTACGAGCAGTACTTC.

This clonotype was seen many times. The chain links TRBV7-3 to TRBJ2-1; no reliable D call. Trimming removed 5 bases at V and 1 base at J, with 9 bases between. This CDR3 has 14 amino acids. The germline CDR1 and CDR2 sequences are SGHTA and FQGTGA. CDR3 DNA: TGTGCCAGCAGCCCCCTGCCGTCCTACAATGAGCAGTTCTTC. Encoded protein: CASSPLPSYNEQFF. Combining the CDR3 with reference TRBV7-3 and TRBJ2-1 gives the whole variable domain GAGVSQTPSNKVTEKGKYVELRCDPISGHTALYWYRQSLGQGPEFLIYFQGTGAADDSGLPNDRFFAVRPEGSVSTLKIQRTERGDSAVYLCASSPLPSYNEQFFGPGTRLTVL.

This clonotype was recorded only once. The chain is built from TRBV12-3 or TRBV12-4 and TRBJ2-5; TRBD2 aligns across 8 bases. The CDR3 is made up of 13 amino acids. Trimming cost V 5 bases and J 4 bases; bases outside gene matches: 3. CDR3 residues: CASSPLAGETQYF. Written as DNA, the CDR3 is TGTGCCAGCAGTCCTCTAGCGGGAGAGACCCAGTACTTC.

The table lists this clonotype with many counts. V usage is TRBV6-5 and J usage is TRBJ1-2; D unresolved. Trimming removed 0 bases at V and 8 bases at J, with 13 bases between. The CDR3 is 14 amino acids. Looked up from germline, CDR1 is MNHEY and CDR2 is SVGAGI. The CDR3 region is CASSYSWDYRGYTF. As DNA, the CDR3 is TGTGCCAGCAGTTACTCTTGGGATTATCGCGGCTACACCTTC.

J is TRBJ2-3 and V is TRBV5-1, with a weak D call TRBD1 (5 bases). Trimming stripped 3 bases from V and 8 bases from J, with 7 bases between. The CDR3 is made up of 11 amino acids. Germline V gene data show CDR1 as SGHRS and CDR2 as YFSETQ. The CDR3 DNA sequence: TGCGCCAGCAGCTATAGGGGTACGCAGTATTTT. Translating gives CASSYRGTQYF. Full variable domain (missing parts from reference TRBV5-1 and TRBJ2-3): KAGVTQTPRYLIKTRGQQVTLSCSPISGHRSVSWYQQTPGQGLQFLFEYFSETQRNKGNFPGRFSGRQFSNSRSEMNVSTLELGDSALYLCASSYRGTQYFGPGTRLTVL.

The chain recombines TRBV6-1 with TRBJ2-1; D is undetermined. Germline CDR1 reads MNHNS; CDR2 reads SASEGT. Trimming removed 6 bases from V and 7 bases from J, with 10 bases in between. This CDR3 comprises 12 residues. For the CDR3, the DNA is TGTGCCAGCAGGGTTTTCGAGAATGAGCAGTTCTTC. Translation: CASRVFENEQFF.

CDR3 coding DNA: TGCGCCAGCAGCTGGCCGAAGGTTACAGCCGGCGACGAGCAGTACTTC. This sequence encodes CASSWPKVTAGDEQYF. V usage is TRBV5-1 and J usage is TRBJ2-7, with unresolved D. This CDR3 region has 16 residues. Germline V gene lookup returns CDR1 SGHRS and CDR2 YFSETQ. V was clipped by 3 bases and J by 5 bases, with 21 bases between them.

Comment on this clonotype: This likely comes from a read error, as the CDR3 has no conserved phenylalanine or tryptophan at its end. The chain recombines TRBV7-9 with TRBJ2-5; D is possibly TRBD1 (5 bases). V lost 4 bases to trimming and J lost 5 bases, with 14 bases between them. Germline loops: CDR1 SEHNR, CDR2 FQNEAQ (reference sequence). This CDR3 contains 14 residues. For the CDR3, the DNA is TGTGCCAGCAGCTGCGTGACAGCTGTGGAGACCCAGTACCTC. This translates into CASSCVTAVETQYL.

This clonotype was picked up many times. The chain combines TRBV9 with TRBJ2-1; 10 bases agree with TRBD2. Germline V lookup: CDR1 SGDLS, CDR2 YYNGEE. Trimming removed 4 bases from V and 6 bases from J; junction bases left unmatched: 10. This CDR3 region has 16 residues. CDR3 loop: CASSTPGTSAFNEQFF. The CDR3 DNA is TGTGCCAGCAGCACTCCTGGGACTAGCGCATTCAATGAGCAGTTCTTC.